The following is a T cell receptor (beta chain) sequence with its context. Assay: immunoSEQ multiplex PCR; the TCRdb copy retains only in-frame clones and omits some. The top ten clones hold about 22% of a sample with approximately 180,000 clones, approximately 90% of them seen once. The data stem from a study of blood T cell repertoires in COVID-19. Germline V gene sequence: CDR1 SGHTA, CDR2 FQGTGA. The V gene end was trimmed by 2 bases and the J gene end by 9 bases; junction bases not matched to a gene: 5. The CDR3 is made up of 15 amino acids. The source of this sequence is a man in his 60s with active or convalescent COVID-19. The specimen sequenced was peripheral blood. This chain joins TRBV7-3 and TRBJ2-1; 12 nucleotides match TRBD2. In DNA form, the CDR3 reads TGTGCCAGCAGCTTACAGACTAGCGGGGGTGGTGAGCAGTTCTTC. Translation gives CASSLQTSGGGEQFF. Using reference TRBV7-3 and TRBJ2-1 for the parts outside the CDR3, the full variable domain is GAGVSQTPSNKVTEKGKYVELRCDPISGHTALYWYRQSLGQGPEFLIYFQGTGAADDSGLPNDRFFAVRPEGSVSTLKIQRTERGDSAVYLCASSLQTSGGGEQFFGPGTRLTVL.